The 13 T cell receptor beta chains given below trace back to one sample, sequenced in a study of lung T cells in sarcoidosis with Löfgren's syndrome. Each CDR3 protein is one row after TCRdb ran MiXCR on the reads. The top ten hold about 2% of the sample, which has 60,000 to 70,000 distinct CDR3 sequences, 21% seen once. Specimen: CD4+ T cells from PBMCs. All receptors come from a human donor with sarcoidosis (Löfgren's syndrome or another form), or a control subject (not recorded which).

At least ten counts were recorded for this clonotype. The chain links TRBV28 to TRBJ2-4; 9 bases align to TRBD1. This CDR3 spans 18 amino acids. The J segment lost 8 bases and the V segment lost 5 bases, leaving 19 bases of the junction unmatched. CDR1 MDHEN and CDR2 SYDVKM come from the germline V gene. CDR3 residues: CASSRKTGGTLGGDIQYF. In DNA form, the CDR3 reads TGTGCCAGCAGTCGCAAGACAGGGGGGACTTTAGGGGGTGACATTCAGTACTTC.

This clonotype has at least ten counts. The chain joins TRBV7-2 to TRBJ2-3, with 10 bases aligning to TRBD1. Germline V gene sequence: CDR1 SGHTA, CDR2 FQGNSA. CDR3 length: 15 residues. V lost 0 bases, J lost 10 bases, and 7 bases stayed unmatched. The DNA for the CDR3 is TGTGCCAGCAGCTTAGCCCTCCATGGACAGGGGGCGCAGTATTTT. Residues: CASSLALHGQGAQYF.

The chain joins TRBV7-3 to TRBJ2-3; D remains unclear. CDR3 length: 14 amino acids. The germline V gene encodes CDR1 SGHTA and CDR2 FQGTGA. Deletions cut 3 bases from V and 1 base from J, with 8 bases between. In DNA form, the CDR3 reads TGTGCCAGCAGCTTCCTCACAGGCACAGATACGCAGTATTTT. Translation: CASSFLTGTDTQYF.

This clonotype was counted at least ten times. The chain combines TRBV3-1 with TRBJ2-1, with D uncertain. The CDR3 is 16 residues long. V dropped 3 bases and J dropped 3 bases, with 15 bases sitting between them. CDR1 and CDR2 from the germline V gene are LGHDT and YNNKEL (reference sequence). This chain's CDR3 is CASSQDPRGFYNEQFF. CDR3 bases: TGTGCCAGCAGCCAGGATCCGCGAGGATTCTACAATGAGCAGTTCTTC.

This clonotype was seen at least ten times. The CDR3 is CASSKPGFGEDYEQYF. CDR3 bases: TGTGCCAGCAGCAAGCCGGGGTTCGGAGAGGACTACGAGCAGTACTTC. V is TRBV6-1 and J is TRBJ2-7; D may be TRBD2 (5 bases). The ends were cut back, 6 bases at V and 3 bases at J, with 21 bases in the middle. In germline, CDR1 is MNHNS, CDR2 SASEGT. This CDR3 contains 16 residues.

The rearrangement uses TRBV12-3 or TRBV12-4 and TRBJ2-7; 8 bases align to TRBD1. V gave up 5 bases and J gave up 5 bases; unmatched junction bases: 8. The CDR3 consists of 14 residues. The chain's CDR3 is CASSPNRGSNEQYF. CDR3 nucleotides: TGTGCCAGCAGTCCGAACAGGGGGTCGAACGAGCAGTACTTC.

At least ten counts were recorded for this clonotype. J is TRBJ1-4 and V is TRBV20-1; D gene ambiguous. This CDR3 has 16 residues. Trimming shortened V by 0 bases and J by 3 bases, and 14 bases separated the two germline ends. Germline lookup yields CDR1 DFQATT and CDR2 SNEGSKA (reference sequence). The CDR3 DNA follows: TGCAGTGCTAGAGAGGGAGGGTTTGAGGCTAATGAAAAACTGTTTTTT. Residues: CSAREGGFEANEKLFF.

This clonotype has at least ten counts. The chain joins TRBV6-1 to TRBJ2-3; 9 bases align to TRBD2. This CDR3 is 17 amino acids long. CDR1 and CDR2 (germline): MNHNS, SASEGT. V lost 6 bases, J lost 6 bases, and 16 bases stayed unmatched. The CDR3 sequence: CASRGPSSSGKGDTQYF. The CDR3 DNA follows: TGTGCCAGCAGGGGGCCCTCCTCTAGCGGGAAGGGGGATACGCAGTATTTT.

This clonotype appeared many times. In DNA form, the CDR3 reads TGTGCCAGCAGTCTGATGACAGGGCTGAGCAATCAGCCCCAGCATTTT. This gives the protein CASSLMTGLSNQPQHF. This chain uses TRBV2 with TRBJ1-5; 7 bases map to TRBD1. The CDR3 has 16 residues. CDR1 and CDR2 from the germline V gene are SNHLY and FYNNEI. J was trimmed by 1 base and V by 5 bases; bases with no gene match: 8.

This chain links TRBV19 with TRBJ2-5; 7 nucleotides align to TRBD2. The V gene end was trimmed by 5 bases and the J gene end by 5 bases; junction bases not matched to a gene: 17. This CDR3 contains 17 residues. CDR1 is LNHDA, CDR2 SQIVND, per germline (reference sequence). CDR3 in DNA: TGTGCCAGTAGTTCGCTAGCGGCAACGGAGTCAATGGAGACCCAGTACTTC. The encoded protein is CASSSLAATESMETQYF. The full variable domain, its missing parts supplied by reference TRBV19 and TRBJ2-5, is DGGITQSPKYLFRKEGQNVTLSCEQNLNHDAMYWYRQDPGQGLRLIYYSQIVNDFQKGDIAEGYSVSREKKESFPLTVTSAQKNPTAFYLCASSSLAATESMETQYFGPGTRLLVL.

This clonotype was seen repeatedly, ten times or more. V gene TRBV20-1 combines with J gene TRBJ1-2, with D hard to call. The CDR3 length is 16 residues. Germline V gene lookup returns CDR1 DFQATT and CDR2 SNEGSKA (reference sequence). Trimming stripped 1 base from V and 4 bases from J, with 19 bases between. The CDR3 reads CSARVETRAFGYGYTF. The CDR3 bases are TGCAGTGCTAGAGTTGAGACACGGGCTTTCGGCTATGGCTACACCTTC.

This clonotype was seen repeatedly, ten times or more. This chain joins TRBV7-9 and TRBJ1-2; D remains ambiguous. V was shortened by 5 bases and J by 8 bases, with 30 bases between the two germline ends. The CDR3 is 18 residues long. Germline assignment: CDR1 SEHNR and CDR2 FQNEAQ (reference sequence). DNA for the CDR3: TGTGCCAGCAGCCATACGACACGGCTTGCAAGAGGTTGGAGCGGCTACACCTTC. Its translation is CASSHTTRLARGWSGYTF.

Points on this clonotype: With a much larger clone just one base away, this may be a read error. The chain joins TRBV7-2 to TRBJ1-4; possibly TRBD1 for D (5 bases). Germline assignment: CDR1 SGHTA and CDR2 FQGNSA. The V end lost 8 bases, the J end lost 5 bases, and 15 bases lay between the germline ends. The CDR3 has 14 residues. CDR3 in DNA: TGTGCCAGCGGCTCCTGGGGACTAAATGAAAAACTGTTTTTT. This encodes CASGSWGLNEKLFF. Together with reference TRBV7-2 and TRBJ1-4, the CDR3 gives the full variable domain: GAGVSQSPSNKVTEKGKDVELRCDPISGHTALYWYRQSLGQGLEFLIYFQGNSAPDKSGLPSDRFSAERTGGSVSTLTIQRTQQEDSAVYLCASGSWGLNEKLFFGSGTQLSVL.